The 14 T cell receptor beta chains below come from one sample, sequenced in a study of blood T cell repertoires in COVID-19. Using immunoSEQ multiplex PCR, the repertoire was profiled, and TCRdb retains in-frame clones only, with some absent. This table has approximately 50,000 clones, about 81% appearing once. Specimen: peripheral blood. Every receptor here comes from a man aged 55 to 70 with COVID-19, enrolled during active disease.

The rearrangement uses TRBV21-1 and TRBJ1-2; the DNA was not used to check the table's D call, TRBD1. TRBV21-1 has pseudogene status. This CDR3 has 14 amino acids. The CDR3 DNA reads as TGTGCCAGCAGCCGCCACAGGGCGCACTATGGCTACACCTTC. Its translation: CASSRHRAHYGYTF.

The chain carries TRBV11-3 and TRBJ2-5; 7 bases agree with TRBD1. Trimming cost V 5 bases and J 1 base; bases outside gene matches: 4. Germline V CDR1 and CDR2: SGHNT, YENEEA. This CDR3 has 14 amino acids. The DNA of the CDR3 is TGTGCCAGCAGCGTAACAGGGGCCCAAGAGACCCAGTACTTC. As protein: CASSVTGAQETQYF.

The table lists this clone with a count of one. This sequence joins TRBV24-1 and TRBJ1-1; a weak D match, TRBD1 (5 bases). This CDR3 is 13 amino acids long. V gave up 8 bases and J gave up 4 bases, with 13 bases separating them. Germline values: CDR1 KGHDR, CDR2 SFDVKD. CDR3 sequence: CATTGTLGTEAFF. The CDR3 nucleotides read TGTGCCACCACCGGGACTCTGGGCACTGAAGCTTTCTTT.

This rearrangement joins TRBV7-6 to TRBJ2-7; TRBD1 matches at 11 bases. Trimming cost V 4 bases and J 2 bases; bases outside gene matches: 4. CDR3 size: 15 residues. Germline V gene sequence: CDR1 SGHVS, CDR2 FNYEAQ. This CDR3 is CASSSGTGGTYEQYF. The CDR3 nucleotides read TGTGCCAGCAGCTCCGGGACAGGGGGAACCTACGAGCAGTACTTC.

The chain combines TRBV27 with TRBJ2-6, with 7 bases fitting TRBD1. The CDR3 runs to 18 residues. The germline gives CDR1 MNHEY, CDR2 SMNVEV (reference sequence). Losses at the gene ends were 4 bases for V and 0 bases for J; bases not matched to a gene: 9. CDR3 region: CASSYLRQGSSGANVLTF. CDR3 DNA: TGTGCCAGCAGTTACTTGCGACAGGGAAGCTCTGGGGCCAACGTCCTGACTTTC.

The V call is TRBV6-1, the J call TRBJ1-5, with D possibly being TRBD1 (6 bases). This CDR3 is built from 15 residues. Germline lookup yields CDR1 MNHNS and CDR2 SASEGT. V dropped 2 bases and J dropped 6 bases, with 14 bases sitting between them. The CDR3 protein is CASSERGRGSQPQHF. The CDR3 DNA is TGTGCCAGCAGTGAACGGGGCAGGGGAAGTCAGCCCCAGCATTTT.

The chain joins TRBV21-1 to TRBJ2-7; no check of the table's D call, TRBD1, against the DNA was made. TRBV21-1 is a listed pseudogene. The CDR3 contains 12 residues. CDR3 sequence reads: CASDRGPYEQYF. Written as DNA, the CDR3 is TGTGCCAGCGACAGGGGACCTTACGAGCAGTACTTC.

The rearrangement uses TRBV5-6 and TRBJ2-5; weak D call: TRBD2 (5 bases). The CDR3 spans 14 residues. Germline V gene data show CDR1 as SGHDT and CDR2 as YYEEEE. The V and J ends lost 0 bases and 2 bases respectively, with 8 bases between them. The CDR3 DNA sequence: TGTGCCAGCAGCTTGGAGACGGGACAAGAGACCCAGTACTTC. Translated: CASSLETGQETQYF.

The CDR3 region is CASSYRLAGVNEQFF. For the CDR3, the DNA is TGTGCCAGCAGCTACCGACTGGCCGGAGTCAATGAGCAGTTCTTC. The chain couples TRBV14 to TRBJ2-1, with no clear D. This CDR3 is 15 amino acids long. Trimming took off 5 bases at V and 6 bases at J, with 17 bases between the two ends. The germline V gene encodes CDR1 SGHDN and CDR2 FVKESK.

J is TRBJ2-5 and V is TRBV7-9, with a possible D match to TRBD1 (6 bases). The CDR3 covers 16 residues. With 2 bases removed from V and 1 base from J, the gap between germline ends came to 14 bases. Looked up from germline, CDR1 is SEHNR and CDR2 is FQNEAQ (reference sequence). CDR3 region: CASSLPGERVQETQYF. For the CDR3, the DNA is TGTGCCAGCAGCTTACCAGGGGAGCGCGTCCAAGAGACCCAGTACTTC.

This chain uses TRBV6-1 with TRBJ2-1; 7 nucleotides align to TRBD1. This CDR3 region has 14 residues. The V gene end was trimmed by 2 bases and the J gene end by 4 bases; junction bases not matched to a gene: 2. Germline V gives CDR1 MNHNS, CDR2 SASEGT. In DNA form, the CDR3 reads TGTGCCAGCAGTGAAAGGGGACAGTACAATGAGCAGTTCTTC. Encoded protein: CASSERGQYNEQFF.

The CDR3 here is CASSLDLGRQGYEQYF. CDR3 coding DNA: TGTGCCAGCAGCTTAGATCTGGGGAGGCAGGGATACGAGCAGTACTTC. The genes are TRBV11-3 and TRBJ2-7, with D tentatively TRBD2 (6 bases). Germline V gene sequence: CDR1 SGHNT, CDR2 YENEEA. The CDR3 length is 16 residues. The ends were cut back, 0 bases at V and 4 bases at J, with 16 bases in the middle. Full variable domain (remainder filled in from reference TRBV11-3 and TRBJ2-7): EAGVVQSPRYKIIEKKQPVAFWCNPISGHNTLYWYLQNLGQGPELLIRYENEEAVDDSQLPKDRFSAERLKGVDSTLKIQPAELGDSAVYLCASSLDLGRQGYEQYFGPGTRLTVT.

The chain employs TRBV6-5 and TRBJ2-6, with 8 bases fitting TRBD1. This CDR3 is built from 15 residues. CDR1 and CDR2 from the germline V gene are MNHEY and SVGAGI. The junction had 5 bases not matched to a gene; V was cut back by 6 bases and J by 4 bases. In DNA, the CDR3 is TGTGCCAGCAGATCTCAGGGGGCCGGGGCCAACGTCCTGACTTTC. Translation: CASRSQGAGANVLTF.

The rearrangement links TRBV18 to TRBJ2-7; maybe TRBD2 (5 bases). CDR3 size: 14 residues. Trimming stripped 1 base from V and 2 bases from J, with 9 bases between. CDR1 is KGHSH, CDR2 LQKENI, per germline. CDR3 loop: CASSPQYGTYEQYF. The DNA for the CDR3 is TGTGCCAGCTCACCACAATACGGGACCTACGAGCAGTACTTC.